What follows are 21 T cell receptor beta chains derived from one specimen sequenced in a study of blood T cell repertoires in COVID-19. Produced via immunoSEQ multiplex PCR; TCRdb's table is partial and in-frame only. The table lists some 59,000 clones, over 90% of them singletons. Sequenced input: peripheral blood. These receptors were collected from a man aged 50-60 years with acute or convalescent COVID-19.

This chain joins TRBV19 and TRBJ1-5; TRBD1 aligns across 8 bases. J was trimmed by 7 bases and V by 5 bases; bases with no gene match: 4. The length of the CDR3 is 13 residues. CDR1 is LNHDA, CDR2 SQIVND, per germline (reference sequence). CDR3 loop: CASSWDRYQPQHF. CDR3 bases: TGTGCCAGTAGTTGGGACAGGTACCAGCCCCAGCATTTT.

This chain uses TRBV5-6 with TRBJ2-1; 11 bases line up with TRBD2. V was clipped by 0 bases and J by 9 bases; unmatched bases: 2. CDR1 and CDR2 from the germline V gene are SGHDT and YYEEEE. The CDR3 length is 14 residues. The CDR3 reads CASSLGLAGGEQFF. CDR3 nucleotides: TGTGCCAGCAGCTTGGGCCTAGCGGGAGGTGAGCAGTTCTTC.

This rearrangement joins TRBV6-5 to TRBJ2-5, with a tentative D call TRBD2 (7 bases). Germline V CDR1 and CDR2: MNHEY, SVGAGI. The CDR3 is made up of 14 amino acids. Trimming removed 6 bases from V and 3 bases from J, with 14 bases in between. CDR3 in DNA: TGTGCCAGCAGAGGACGAGGGGGGGAAGAGACCCAGTACTTC. Amino acids: CASRGRGGEETQYF.

The chain combines TRBV10-3 with TRBJ1-5; 9 bases line up with TRBD1. The CDR3 contains 17 residues. CDR1 is ENHRY, CDR2 SYGVKD, per germline. After removal of 2 bases from V and 1 base from J, the junction contained 6 bases not matched to a gene. The CDR3 DNA reads as TGTGCCATCAGTGAGCGGACCGGGACAGGGAGCAATCAGCCCCAGCATTTT. It translates to CAISERTGTGSNQPQHF.

The chain carries TRBV11-3 and TRBJ2-7, with 8 bases that match TRBD2. CDR1 is SGHNT, CDR2 YENEEA, per germline. The CDR3 is 13 amino acids. V lost 5 bases and J lost 5; bases outside the gene matches: 5. CDR3 residues: CASSPGGEDEQYF. The CDR3 bases are TGTGCCAGCAGCCCGGGGGGGGAGGACGAGCAGTACTTC. Full variable domain (rest looked up from reference TRBV11-3 and TRBJ2-7): EAGVVQSPRYKIIEKKQPVAFWCNPISGHNTLYWYLQNLGQGPELLIRYENEEAVDDSQLPKDRFSAERLKGVDSTLKIQPAELGDSAVYLCASSPGGEDEQYFGPGTRLTVT.

The rearrangement uses TRBV7-6 and TRBJ1-1, with 8 bases identical to TRBD1. J was trimmed by 3 bases and V by 1 base; bases with no gene match: 4. Germline lookup yields CDR1 SGHVS and CDR2 FNYEAQ. The CDR3 runs 15 residues. CDR3 nucleotide sequence: TGTGCCAGCAGCTTAGATGGGACAGGTCACACTGAAGCTTTCTTT. Translating it yields CASSLDGTGHTEAFF.

This chain uses TRBV27 with TRBJ1-6; D is ambiguous. The germline CDR1 and CDR2 sequences are MNHEY and SMNVEV (reference sequence). Trimming took 3 bases from V and 6 from J, leaving 12 bases between them. This CDR3 comprises 15 residues. The CDR3 here is CASSFQHGLNSPLHF. The CDR3, as DNA: TGTGCCAGCAGTTTCCAACACGGACTTAATTCACCCCTCCACTTT.

On this clone itself: The sample carries other DNA sequences with the same CDR3. The gene calls are TRBV20-1 and TRBJ2-5; D is ambiguous. Germline V lookup: CDR1 DFQATT, CDR2 SNEGSKA (reference sequence). The ends were cut back, 1 base at V and 5 bases at J, with 5 bases in the middle. CDR3 length: 11 amino acids. CDR3 region: CSARVQETQYF. CDR3 nucleotides: TGCAGTGCTAGAGTACAGGAGACCCAGTACTTC.

This chain connects TRBV23-1 to TRBJ1-1; no firm D call. TRBV23-1 is labeled an ORF, and its function is uncertain. The V gene lost 4 bases and the J gene lost 2 bases, with 2 bases spanning the gap. This CDR3 contains 11 residues. CDR3 DNA sequence: TGCGCCAGCAGTCCTAACACTGAAGCTTTCTTT. This translates into CASSPNTEAFF.

Only a few counts were recorded for this clone. V is TRBV6-2 or TRBV6-3 and J is TRBJ1-2; a weak D match, TRBD1 (6 bases). Per the germline V gene, CDR1 is MNHEY and CDR2 is SVGEGT. The V end was cut by 2 bases, the J end by 4 bases, with 11 bases between. This CDR3 has 14 residues. The CDR3 DNA follows: TGTGCCAGCAGTTACAGGGGACAAGGCTATGGCTACACCTTC. This encodes CASSYRGQGYGYTF.

The genes are TRBV3-1 (or the pseudogene TRBV3-2) and TRBJ2-1, with 12 bases identical to TRBD1. From germline, CDR1 is LGHDT and CDR2 YNNKEL (reference sequence). Trimming cost V 0 bases and J 7 bases; bases outside gene matches: 7. The CDR3 is 17 amino acids. CDR3 residues: CASSQDGGTGGRNEQFF. CDR3 nucleotide sequence: TGTGCCAGCAGCCAAGACGGCGGGACAGGGGGCAGGAATGAGCAGTTCTTC.

The V and J genes are TRBV7-5 and TRBJ1-6. TRBV7-5 is described as a pseudogene. CDR3 length: 16 residues. Here the CDR3 DNA reads TGTGTCACACCTTTCGACGGGAGCTCCTATAATTCACCCCTCCACTTT. It codes for CVTPFDGSSYNSPLHF.

The chain couples TRBV5-5 to TRBJ2-7, with TRBD2 identical over 9 bases. Trimming removed 0 bases from V and 3 bases from J; junction bases left unmatched: 4. In germline, CDR1 is SGHKS, CDR2 YYEKEE (reference sequence). CDR3 length equals 15 residues. CDR3 amino acids: CASSLELAGNYEQYF. The CDR3 bases are TGTGCCAGCAGCTTGGAACTAGCGGGCAACTACGAGCAGTACTTC.

The rearrangement uses TRBV3-1 (or the pseudogene TRBV3-2) and TRBJ1-6; 8 bases fit TRBD1. Germline V gives CDR1 LGHDT, CDR2 YNNKEL (reference sequence). The V segment lost 2 bases and the J segment 10 bases; nucleotides outside the gene matches: 7. CDR3 size: 15 residues. DNA for the CDR3: TGTGCCAGCAGCCAAAACCAGGGGGCGCGGTCACCCCTCCACTTT. This codes for CASSQNQGARSPLHF.

V is TRBV5-1 and J is TRBJ1-4; 8 positions agree with TRBD1. The V segment lost 3 bases and the J segment 8 bases; nucleotides outside the gene matches: 6. The CDR3 runs to 14 residues. Germline CDR1 is SGHRS and CDR2 is YFSETQ. CDR3 residues: CASSSGQEFEKLFF. CDR3 nucleotide sequence: TGCGCCAGCAGCTCGGGACAGGAATTCGAAAAACTGTTTTTT.

The DNA of the CDR3 is TGTGCCAGCAGCTTAGACGGGGGGGACTATGGCTACACCTTC. Translated: CASSLDGGDYGYTF. This chain connects TRBV11-2 to TRBJ1-2, with D possibly matching TRBD1 (5 bases). Germline CDR1 is SGHAT and CDR2 is FQNNGV. The CDR3 extends over 14 amino acids. Trimming took off 0 bases at V and 3 bases at J, with 8 bases between the two ends. Variable domain in full (rest from reference TRBV11-2 and TRBJ1-2): EAGVAQSPRYKIIEKRQSVAFWCNPISGHATLYWYQQILGQGPKLLIQFQNNGVVDDSQLPKDRFSAERLKGVDSTLKIQPAKLEDSAVYLCASSLDGGDYGYTFGSGTRLTVV.

The chain links TRBV21-1 to TRBJ1-1; TRBD1 is the table's D call, not checked against the DNA. TRBV21-1 is a listed pseudogene. There are 14 residues in the CDR3. The CDR3 region is CASSKVRTVRGAFF. The CDR3 region has the DNA TGTGCCAGCAGCAAAGTTCGGACAGTCCGGGGAGCTTTCTTT.

The table lists this clone with a few counts. The chain recombines TRBV5-4 with TRBJ1-1; 7 nucleotides agree with TRBD1. Looked up from germline, CDR1 is SGHNT and CDR2 is YYREEE (reference sequence). The CDR3 has 14 amino acids. Trimming at V came to 4 bases and at J to 6 bases, leaving 9 bases not matched to a gene. The CDR3 nucleotides read TGTGCCAGCAGCACCAGGGGGAACGCCCCTGAAGCTTTCTTT. Protein product: CASSTRGNAPEAFF.

The rearrangement uses TRBV10-3 and TRBJ2-1; a weak D match, TRBD2 (5 bases). This CDR3 region has 16 residues. Germline V gene sequence: CDR1 ENHRY, CDR2 SYGVKD. V was clipped by 2 bases and J by 1 base, with 12 bases between them. CDR3 DNA: TGTGCCATCAGTGAGGCGGGTTCCCCTTCCTACAATGAGCAGTTCTTC. This sequence encodes CAISEAGSPSYNEQFF.

The J gene is TRBJ2-1, the V gene TRBV5-1; 9 bases align to TRBD2. The germline CDR1 and CDR2 sequences are SGHRS and YFSETQ. CDR3 length equals 13 residues. J was trimmed by 10 bases and V by 4 bases; bases with no gene match: 6. CDR3 DNA: TGCGCCAGCAGCCCTAACCTAGCGGGGGAGCAGTTCTTC. Protein: CASSPNLAGEQFF.

The chain is built from TRBV30 and TRBJ2-5; D might be TRBD1 (6 bases). CDR3 length: 15 residues. The germline CDR1 and CDR2 sequences are GTSNPN and SVGIG (reference sequence). V was pared by 5 bases and J by 2 bases, with 18 bases between. CDR3: CAWGPGQVSQETQYF. Written as DNA, the CDR3 is TGTGCCTGGGGGCCGGGACAAGTCAGTCAAGAGACCCAGTACTTC. Full variable domain (rest looked up from reference TRBV30 and TRBJ2-5): SQTIHQWPATLVQPVGSPLSLECTVEGTSNPNLYWYRQAAGRGLQLLFYSVGIGQISSEVPQNLSASRPQDRQFILSSKKLLLSDSGFYLCAWGPGQVSQETQYFGPGTRLLVL.